This T cell receptor (beta chain) was recorded in a study of blood T cell repertoires in COVID-19. The length of the CDR3 is 14 residues. Germline values: CDR1 SGHAT, CDR2 FQDESV (reference sequence). V was cut by 2 bases and J by 3 bases, with 10 bases left in between. Measured with immunoSEQ multiplex PCR; TCRdb has only the in-frame clones, and not every one. The data show 180,000 or so clones, roughly 84% seen once. The chain carries TRBV11-1 and TRBJ2-5, with no clear D. Sequences were obtained from PBMCs or T cells enriched from blood (not recorded which). The sequence was obtained from an older woman who had recovered from COVID-19. CDR3 in DNA: TGTGCCAGCAGCTTATCGGTCCATGAAGAGACCCAGTACTTC. It encodes CASSLSVHEETQYF.